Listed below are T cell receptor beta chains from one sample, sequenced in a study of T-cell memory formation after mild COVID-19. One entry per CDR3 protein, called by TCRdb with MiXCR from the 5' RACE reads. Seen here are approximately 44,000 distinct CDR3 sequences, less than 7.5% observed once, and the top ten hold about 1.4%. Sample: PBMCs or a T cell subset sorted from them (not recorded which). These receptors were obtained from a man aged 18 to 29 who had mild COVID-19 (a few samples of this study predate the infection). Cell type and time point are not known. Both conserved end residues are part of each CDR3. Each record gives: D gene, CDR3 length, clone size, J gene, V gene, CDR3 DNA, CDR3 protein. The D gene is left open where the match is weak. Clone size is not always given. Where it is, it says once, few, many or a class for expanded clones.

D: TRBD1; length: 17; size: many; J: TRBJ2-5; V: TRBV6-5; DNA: TGTGCCAGCGGCAACAGGGGGCCGTCTTTTTCCCAAGAGACCCAGTACTTC; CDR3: CASGNRGPSFSQETQYF
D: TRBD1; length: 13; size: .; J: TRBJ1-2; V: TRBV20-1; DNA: TGCAGTGCTAGGCTGGGACAGGGATATGGCTACACCTTC; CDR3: CSARLGQGYGYTF
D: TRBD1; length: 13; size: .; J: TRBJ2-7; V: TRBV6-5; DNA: TGTGCCAGCAGCAATGACAGGGAGCACGAGCAGTACTTC; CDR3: CASSNDREHEQYF
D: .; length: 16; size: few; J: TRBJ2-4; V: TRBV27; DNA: TGTGCCAGCAGTTCCCTAATTAAGGTAGCCAAAAACATTCAGTACTTC; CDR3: CASSSLIKVAKNIQYF
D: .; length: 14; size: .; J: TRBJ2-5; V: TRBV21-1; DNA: TGTGCCAGCAGCTGGTCAGGGGTCCAAGAGACCCAGTACTTC; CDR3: CASSWSGVQETQYF
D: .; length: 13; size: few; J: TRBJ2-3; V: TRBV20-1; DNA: TGCAGTGCTGAGGAGGGCTCCACAGATACGCAGTATTTT; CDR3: CSAEEGSTDTQYF
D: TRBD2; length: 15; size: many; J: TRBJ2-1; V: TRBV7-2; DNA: TGTGCCAGCAGCTCAACCCCCGGGACTAGCAATGAGCAGTTCTTC; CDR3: CASSSTPGTSNEQFF
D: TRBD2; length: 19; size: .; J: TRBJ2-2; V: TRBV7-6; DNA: TGTGCCAGCAGCTTAGTCCCCCCTAGCGGGGGGGATAACACCGGGGAGCTGTTTTTT; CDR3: CASSLVPPSGGDNTGELFF
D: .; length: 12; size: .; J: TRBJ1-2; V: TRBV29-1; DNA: TGCAGCGTTGTTCCAGGGGTCTATGGCTACACCTTC; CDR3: CSVVPGVYGYTF
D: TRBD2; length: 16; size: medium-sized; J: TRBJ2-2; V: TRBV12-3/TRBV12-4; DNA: TGTGCCAGCCGACTAGCGGGGACATCCCTCACCGGGGAGCTGTTTTTT; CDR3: CASRLAGTSLTGELFF
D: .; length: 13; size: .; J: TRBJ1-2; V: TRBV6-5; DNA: TGTGCCAGCAGTTACACAGATAACTATGGCTACACCTTC; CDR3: CASSYTDNYGYTF
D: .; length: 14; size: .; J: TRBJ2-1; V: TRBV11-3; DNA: TGTGCCAGCAGCTTAGAAGAGCGGCACAATGAGCAGTTCTTC; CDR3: CASSLEERHNEQFF
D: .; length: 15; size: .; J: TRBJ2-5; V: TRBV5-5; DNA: TGTGCCAGCAGCGCCCTCCGACAGAGACAAGAGACCCAGTACTTC; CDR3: CASSALRQRQETQYF
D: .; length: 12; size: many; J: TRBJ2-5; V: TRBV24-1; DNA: TGTGCCACCAGTGACGCAGGGGTGGACCAGTACTTC; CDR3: CATSDAGVDQYF
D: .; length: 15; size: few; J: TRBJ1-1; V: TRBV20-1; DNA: TGCAGTGCTAGACGCCCGGGGGGCTTGAACACTGAAGCTTTCTTT; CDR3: CSARRPGGLNTEAFF
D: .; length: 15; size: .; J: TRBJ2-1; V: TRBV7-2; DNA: TGTGCCAGCAGCTTAACTAGGGATCGACACAATGAGCAGTTCTTC; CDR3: CASSLTRDRHNEQFF
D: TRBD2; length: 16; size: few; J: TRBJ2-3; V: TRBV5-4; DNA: TGTGCCAGCAGCCTAATCGGCGGGGGGGGAACAGATACGCAGTATTTT; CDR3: CASSLIGGGGTDTQYF
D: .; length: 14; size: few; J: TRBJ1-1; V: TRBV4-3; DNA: TGCGCCAGCAGCCAAGATGGAACCTCTTATGGGGCTTTCTTT; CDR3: CASSQDGTSYGAFF
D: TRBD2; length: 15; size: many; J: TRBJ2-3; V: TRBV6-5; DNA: TGTGCCAGCAGTCCCCTGACTAGCGGATGGGATACGCAGTATTTT; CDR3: CASSPLTSGWDTQYF
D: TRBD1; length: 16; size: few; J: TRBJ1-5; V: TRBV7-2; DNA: TGTGCCAGCAGCCCGGGACAGGGGGCTGAGAATCAGCCCCAGCATTTT; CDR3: CASSPGQGAENQPQHF
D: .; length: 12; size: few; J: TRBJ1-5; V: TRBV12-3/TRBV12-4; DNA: TGTGCCAGCAGTTTCGTCAATCAGCCCCAGCATTTT; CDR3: CASSFVNQPQHF
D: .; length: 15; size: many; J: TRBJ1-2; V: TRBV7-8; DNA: TGTGCCAGCAGCTTAGGAACAGCATCGGGGCATGGCTACACCTTC; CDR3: CASSLGTASGHGYTF
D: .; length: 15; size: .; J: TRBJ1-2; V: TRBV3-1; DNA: TGTGCCAGCAGCCCACTCCCCGGGGGCGCAGGAGGCTACACCTTC; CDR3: CASSPLPGGAGGYTF
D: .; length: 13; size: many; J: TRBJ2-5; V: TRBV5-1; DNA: TGCGCCAGCAGCTCGGACACCCAAGAGACCCAGTACTTC; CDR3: CASSSDTQETQYF
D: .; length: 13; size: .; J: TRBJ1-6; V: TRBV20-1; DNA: TGCAGTGCTCCCGGACTGGATAATTCACCCCTCCACTTT; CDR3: CSAPGLDNSPLHF
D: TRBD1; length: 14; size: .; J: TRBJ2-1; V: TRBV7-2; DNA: TGTGCCAGCAGCTTAGCTGATAACAGGGGTGAGCAGTTCTTC; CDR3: CASSLADNRGEQFF
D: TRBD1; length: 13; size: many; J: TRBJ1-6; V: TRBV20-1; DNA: TGCAGTGCTAGAAAGGACAGGGAATCACCCCTCCACTTT; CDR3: CSARKDRESPLHF
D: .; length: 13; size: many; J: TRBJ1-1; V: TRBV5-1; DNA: TGCGCCAGCAGCTTGAAAGGGACCACTGAAGCTTTCTTT; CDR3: CASSLKGTTEAFF
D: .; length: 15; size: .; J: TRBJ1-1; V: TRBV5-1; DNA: TGCGCCAGCAGCTTGGAGCCGGGGGGGAACACTGAAGCTTTCTTT; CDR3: CASSLEPGGNTEAFF
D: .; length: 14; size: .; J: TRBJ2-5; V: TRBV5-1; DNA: TGCGCCAGCAGCTTGTTTGGCCAAACGGAGACCCAGTACTTC; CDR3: CASSLFGQTETQYF
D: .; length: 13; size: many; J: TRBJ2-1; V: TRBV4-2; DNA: TGTGCCAGCAGCTTTGGGCGGAAGGATGAGCAGTTCTTC; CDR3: CASSFGRKDEQFF
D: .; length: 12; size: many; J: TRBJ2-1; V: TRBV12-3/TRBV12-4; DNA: TGTGCCAGCAGTTTAGATCGCAATGAGCAGTTCTTC; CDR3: CASSLDRNEQFF
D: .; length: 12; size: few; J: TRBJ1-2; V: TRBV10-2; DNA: TGCGCCAGCACGGACGGGGGCTATGGCTACACCTTC; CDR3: CASTDGGYGYTF
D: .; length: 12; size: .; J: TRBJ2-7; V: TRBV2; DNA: TGTGCCAGCAGTGACCACAGGGAGGTCCAGTACTTC; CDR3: CASSDHREVQYF
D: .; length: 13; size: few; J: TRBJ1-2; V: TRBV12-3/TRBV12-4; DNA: TGTGCCAGCAGTTGGGGGGCGCCGGATGGCTACACCTTC; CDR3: CASSWGAPDGYTF
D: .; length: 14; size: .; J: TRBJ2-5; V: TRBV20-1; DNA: TGCAGTGCCAAAACCCCGACAGACCAAGAGACCCAGTACTTC; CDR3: CSAKTPTDQETQYF
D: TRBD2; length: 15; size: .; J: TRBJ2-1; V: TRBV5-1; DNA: TGCGCCAGCAGCTTGGAACTAGCGGGGGGTGGTGAGCAGTTCTTC; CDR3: CASSLELAGGGEQFF
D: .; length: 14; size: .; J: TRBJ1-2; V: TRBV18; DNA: TGTGCCAGCTCACCGATGACAGCGAACTATGGCTACACCTTC; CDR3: CASSPMTANYGYTF
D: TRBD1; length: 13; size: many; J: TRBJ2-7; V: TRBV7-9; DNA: TGTGCCAGCAGCCCCGACAGGGTTGGAGAGCAGTACTTC; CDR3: CASSPDRVGEQYF
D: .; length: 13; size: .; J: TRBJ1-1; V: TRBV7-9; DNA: TGTGCCAGCAGCTTTACAGGGAGTCTTGAAGCTTTCTTT; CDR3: CASSFTGSLEAFF